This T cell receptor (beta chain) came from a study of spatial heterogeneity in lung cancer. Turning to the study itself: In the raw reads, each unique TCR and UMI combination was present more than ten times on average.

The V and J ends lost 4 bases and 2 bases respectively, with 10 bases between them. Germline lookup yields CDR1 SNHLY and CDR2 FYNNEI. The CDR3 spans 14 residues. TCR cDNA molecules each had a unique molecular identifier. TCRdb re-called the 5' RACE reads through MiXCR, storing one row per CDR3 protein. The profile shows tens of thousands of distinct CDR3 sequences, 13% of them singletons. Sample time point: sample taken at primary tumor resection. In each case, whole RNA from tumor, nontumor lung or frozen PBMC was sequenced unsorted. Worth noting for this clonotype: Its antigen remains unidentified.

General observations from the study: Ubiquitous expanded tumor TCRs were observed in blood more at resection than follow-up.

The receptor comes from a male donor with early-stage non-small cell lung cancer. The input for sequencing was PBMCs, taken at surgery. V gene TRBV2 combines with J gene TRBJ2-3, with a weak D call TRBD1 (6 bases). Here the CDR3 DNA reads TGTGCCAGCAGTGCGACAGGACCCACAGATACGCAGTATTTT. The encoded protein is CASSATGPTDTQYF.